This entry lists 29 T cell receptor beta chains sequenced from one sample in a study of T cells in Graves' hyperthyroidism and ophthalmopathy. RNA transcripts yielded amplified TCR beta CDR3 regions. In the first-round RT-PCR of the TCR CDR3, the HTBI primer set was used. TCRdb itself ran the multiplex PCR reads through MiXCR, one entry per CDR3 protein. This sample has more than 650,000 distinct CDR3 sequences, with approximately 14% found just once. The sample consisted of blood. The receptors here all came from a woman in her late teens or twenties with Graves' hyperthyroidism.

The genes are TRBV6-1 and TRBJ2-1; 8 bases are a match to TRBD2. The CDR3 sequence is 15 residues long. Looked up from germline, CDR1 is MNHNS and CDR2 is SASEGT. J lost 9 bases, V lost 7 bases, and 14 bases had no gene match. CDR3: CASMGRAGDSGEQFF. The CDR3 nucleotides are TGTGCCAGCATGGGCCGAGCGGGAGACTCCGGTGAGCAGTTCTTC.

This chain joins TRBV3-1 and TRBJ2-1; D not resolved. The CDR3 covers 14 residues. Germline V gives CDR1 LGHDT, CDR2 YNNKEL (reference sequence). Between the trimmed V and J ends, which lost 1 base and 6 bases, there was a span of 10 bases. The CDR3 loop reads CASSQAGLVNEQFF. The CDR3 bases are TGTGCCAGCAGCCAAGCGGGTCTAGTCAATGAGCAGTTCTTC.

This clonotype has ten or more counts. The chain has TRBV4-1 and TRBJ1-2; perhaps TRBD1 as D (6 bases). With 1 base removed from V and 1 base from J, the gap between germline ends came to 13 bases. CDR1 is MGHRA and CDR2 is YSYEKL in the germline V gene. This CDR3 contains 16 residues. The CDR3 sequence: CASSQGQGRRNYGYTF. The CDR3 bases are TGCGCCAGCAGCCAAGGTCAGGGGCGGCGTAACTATGGCTACACCTTC.

This clonotype was detected many times. The chain employs TRBV5-1 and TRBJ2-7, with a possible D match to TRBD1 (6 bases). This CDR3 contains 13 residues. Germline values: CDR1 SGHRS, CDR2 YFSETQ. V was shortened by 4 bases and J by 4 bases, with 12 bases between the two germline ends. CDR3 in amino acids: CASSPGAGYEQYF. In DNA, the CDR3 is TGCGCCAGCAGCCCAGGGGCGGGTTACGAGCAGTACTTC.

This clonotype was observed a handful of times. The chain uses TRBV2 and TRBJ1-2; maybe TRBD1 (6 bases). V was pared by 6 bases and J by 5 bases, with 22 bases between. Germline V gives CDR1 SNHLY, CDR2 FYNNEI. The CDR3 totals 16 residues. CDR3 amino acids: CASRGVQGPRPYGYTF. CDR3 coding DNA: TGTGCCAGCAGGGGGGTACAGGGCCCGAGACCTTATGGCTACACCTTC.

V gene TRBV10-2 combines with J gene TRBJ2-3; 7 bases are a match to TRBD2. V dropped 8 bases and J dropped 5; count of bases not matched to a gene: 16. There are 16 residues in the CDR3. CDR1 and CDR2 (germline): WSHSY, SAAADI. The CDR3 here is CASVLGGRGEGDTQYF. CDR3 bases: TGCGCCAGCGTCCTCGGAGGGCGCGGGGAGGGAGATACGCAGTATTTT.

This chain links TRBV14 with TRBJ2-5; the match to TRBD1 covers 9 bases. This CDR3 is built from 14 residues. With 5 bases clipped from V and 5 bases from J, the junction kept 6 bases outside the gene matches. Germline V gene lookup returns CDR1 SGHDN and CDR2 FVKESK. CDR3 protein: CASSETGGWETQYF. CDR3 sequence (DNA): TGTGCCAGCAGCGAAACAGGGGGCTGGGAGACCCAGTACTTC.

This clonotype was found a few times. The chain links TRBV4-1 to TRBJ2-3, with D perhaps TRBD2 (6 bases). Germline CDR1 reads MGHRA; CDR2 reads YSYEKL. This CDR3 region has 17 residues. Trimming shortened V by 4 bases and J by 0 bases, and 17 bases separated the two germline ends. The DNA of the CDR3 is TGCGCCAGCAGCCCTAAGACGGGGCTAGCGAGCACAGATACGCAGTATTTT. This encodes CASSPKTGLASTDTQYF.

This clonotype occurred a few times. This rearrangement joins TRBV20-1 to TRBJ2-3; TRBD2 matches 10 bases. The ends lost 6 bases at V and 2 bases at J; junction bases unmatched: 11. The length of the CDR3 is 16 residues. Germline V gene lookup returns CDR1 DFQATT and CDR2 SNEGSKA (reference sequence). The CDR3 loop reads CSAPPIAGGFTDTQYF. CDR3 DNA sequence: TGCAGTGCCCCTCCTATAGCGGGAGGATTCACAGATACGCAGTATTTT.

This clonotype showed up many times. The V and J genes are TRBV4-3 and TRBJ1-1; D is ambiguous. The CDR3 runs 14 residues. V was cut by 0 bases and J by 10 bases, with 15 bases left in between. Germline V gives CDR1 LGHNA, CDR2 YSLEER. The CDR3 DNA is TGCGCCAGCAGCCAAGATCGACGGAGGTCTGGAGCTTTCTTT. It specifies CASSQDRRRSGAFF.

The CDR3 is CASSEGGISTDTQYF. The CDR3 region has the DNA TGTGCCAGCAGTGAAGGGGGCATCAGCACAGATACGCAGTATTTT. This chain connects TRBV2 to TRBJ2-3, with a tentative D call TRBD1 (5 bases). Trimming removed 1 base at V and 0 bases at J, with 8 bases between. The CDR3 covers 15 residues. CDR1 is SNHLY, CDR2 FYNNEI, per germline.

This clonotype was detected ten times or more. This chain joins TRBV11-2 and TRBJ1-6; TRBD1 matches 8 bases. V lost 5 bases to trimming and J lost 5 bases; unmatched junction nucleotides: 5. This CDR3 comprises 15 residues. Germline V lookup: CDR1 SGHAT, CDR2 FQNNGV. The CDR3 is CASSAQGQDNSPLHF. CDR3 DNA sequence: TGTGCCAGCAGCGCACAGGGACAGGATAATTCACCCCTCCACTTT.

In its sample, this clonotype was seen many times. V is TRBV4-1 and J is TRBJ2-7; a weak D match, TRBD2 (5 bases). CDR1 and CDR2 (germline): MGHRA, YSYEKL. The CDR3 contains 16 residues. V dropped 6 bases and J dropped 7 bases, with 25 bases sitting between them. The CDR3 DNA reads TGCGCCAGCAGTGCCTCACTAGGTACAAGCATTACGGAGCAGTACTTC. This gives the protein CASSASLGTSITEQYF.

This clonotype showed up many times. The genes are TRBV12-3 or TRBV12-4 and TRBJ2-1; D is unclear. This CDR3 spans 16 amino acids. The V gene lost 3 bases and the J gene lost 4 bases, with 16 bases spanning the gap. CDR3 residues: CASSFSLLGPYNEQFF. DNA for the CDR3: TGTGCCAGCAGTTTCTCCCTCCTCGGGCCATACAATGAGCAGTTCTTC.

In this sample, this clonotype turned up many times. The chain recombines TRBV3-1 with TRBJ2-7, with 7 positions matching TRBD2. Trimming took 4 bases from V and 0 from J; bases not matched to a gene: 3. The CDR3 has 14 amino acids. The V gene's germline CDR1 is LGHDT and CDR2 YNNKEL (reference sequence). The CDR3, as DNA: TGTGCCAGCAGCCGGGACTATCCCTCCTACGAGCAGTACTTC. This gives the protein CASSRDYPSYEQYF.

Ten or more counts support this clonotype. CDR3 nucleotide sequence: TGTGCCAGCAGCACACCCGGGACATACAATGAGCAGTTCTTC. Its translation: CASSTPGTYNEQFF. V is TRBV5-6 and J is TRBJ2-1, with D perhaps TRBD1 (6 bases). V was clipped by 4 bases and J by 4 bases, with 12 bases between them. The germline V gene has CDR1 SGHDT and CDR2 YYEEEE. This CDR3 spans 14 amino acids.

V usage is TRBV7-6 and J usage is TRBJ1-3; TRBD1 matches at 7 bases. Germline CDR1 reads SGHVS; CDR2 reads FNYEAQ. The CDR3 totals 17 residues. Germline trimming cut 5 bases from V and 3 bases from J; bases unmatched to any gene: 13. In DNA, the CDR3 is TGTGCCAGCAGCCAAGTGATAGAGGGGGCTAATGGAAACACCATATATTTT. The encoded protein is CASSQVIEGANGNTIYF.

Turning to this clonotype: Here the CDR3 omits its conserved ending phenylalanine or tryptophan, so a read error is the likely source. This chain links TRBV30 with TRBJ1-1; D ambiguous. The V end was cut by 2 bases, the J end by 2 bases, with 9 bases between. From germline, CDR1 is GTSNPN and CDR2 SVGIG (reference sequence). The CDR3 extends over 13 amino acids. As DNA, the CDR3 is TGTGCCTGGAGTCGGGATGAAAACACTGAAGCTTTCCTT. Translation: CAWSRDENTEAFL.

This clonotype was observed at least ten times. CDR3 nucleotides: TGTGCCAGCAGCCAAGTGGCGGGGACTGAAGCTTTCTTT. Residues: CASSQVAGTEAFF. The chain combines TRBV3-1 with TRBJ1-1; no clear D. CDR3 length equals 13 residues. The germline gives CDR1 LGHDT, CDR2 YNNKEL (reference sequence). The V end lost 1 base, the J end lost 5 bases, and 8 bases lay between the germline ends. Full variable domain (missing parts from reference TRBV3-1 and TRBJ1-1): DTAVSQTPKYLVTQMGNDKSIKCEQNLGHDTMYWYKQDSKKFLKIMFSYNNKELIINETVPNRFSPKSPDKAHLNLHINSLELGDSAVYFCASSQVAGTEAFFGQGTRLTVV.

This clonotype was seen at least ten times. The V call is TRBV28, the J call TRBJ2-3, with TRBD1 as a possible D gene (7 bases). With 8 bases removed from V and 4 bases from J, the gap between germline ends came to 13 bases. This CDR3 is built from 13 residues. CDR1 MDHEN and CDR2 SYDVKM come from the germline V gene. This chain's CDR3 is CASGQGGADTQYF. The DNA for the CDR3 is TGTGCCAGCGGGCAGGGGGGCGCAGATACGCAGTATTTT.

This clonotype was counted many times. This chain connects TRBV7-9 to TRBJ2-5; 10 nucleotides agree with TRBD1. The CDR3 has 18 residues. V lost 1 base to trimming and J lost 5 bases; unmatched junction nucleotides: 13. The germline CDR1 and CDR2 sequences are SEHNR and FQNEAQ (reference sequence). CDR3 sequence reads: CASSLGLAGTGELETQYF. The DNA for the CDR3 is TGTGCCAGCAGCTTAGGTCTGGCCGGGACAGGGGAATTGGAGACCCAGTACTTC.

This chain connects TRBV24-1 to TRBJ2-1; no definite D call. CDR3 length equals 14 residues. V lost 1 base and J 0 bases, leaving 3 bases between the germline ends. Germline assignment: CDR1 KGHDR and CDR2 SFDVKD. The CDR3 sequence is CATSDFRSYNEQFF. The CDR3 DNA reads TGTGCCACCAGTGATTTTCGCTCCTACAATGAGCAGTTCTTC.

The V and J genes are TRBV27 and TRBJ1-1; a weak D match, TRBD1 (5 bases). The V gene's germline CDR1 is MNHEY and CDR2 SMNVEV (reference sequence). V was trimmed by 0 bases and J by 3 bases, leaving 11 bases between them. CDR3 length: 15 amino acids. Written as DNA, the CDR3 is TGTGCCAGCAGTTTATCTGGGGCAGGATACACTGAAGCTTTCTTT. This gives the protein CASSLSGAGYTEAFF.

The chain uses TRBV27 and TRBJ1-2; TRBD1 matches at 9 bases. The CDR3 is made up of 15 amino acids. The germline V gene encodes CDR1 MNHEY and CDR2 SMNVEV (reference sequence). V lost 5 bases to trimming and J lost 2 bases; unmatched junction nucleotides: 6. CDR3 nucleotides: TGTGCCAGCAGTGCCAACAGGGGGCGAAACTATGGCTACACCTTC. Translated: CASSANRGRNYGYTF.

This clonotype was counted between two and nine times. The genes are TRBV27 and TRBJ2-1; D is uncertain. This CDR3 has 15 amino acids. Germline V lookup: CDR1 MNHEY, CDR2 SMNVEV (reference sequence). V was shortened by 6 bases and J by 0 bases, with 12 bases between the two germline ends. The CDR3 loop is CASSPTIGSYNEQFF. The DNA of the CDR3 is TGTGCCAGCAGCCCTACAATCGGCTCCTACAATGAGCAGTTCTTC.

This clonotype was counted only a few times. This rearrangement joins TRBV15 to TRBJ2-1, with D unresolved. V was clipped by 0 bases and J by 15 bases, with 12 bases between them. This CDR3 has 12 amino acids. Germline V lookup: CDR1 LNHNV, CDR2 YYDKDF (reference sequence). The CDR3 bases are TGTGCCACCAGCAGAGATGGGGTAGCCCCGTTCTTC. This codes for CATSRDGVAPFF.

This clonotype was seen only a few times. The rearrangement links TRBV6-1 to TRBJ2-1; possibly TRBD1 for D (6 bases). The CDR3 totals 12 residues. Trimming cost V 8 bases and J 7 bases, with 12 bases left between them. The germline V gene has CDR1 MNHNS and CDR2 SASEGT. CDR3 in amino acids: CASSERGNEQFF. The CDR3 DNA reads TGTGCCAGCTCAGAGAGGGGGAATGAGCAGTTCTTC.

This clonotype was recorded a few times. The gene calls are TRBV6-1 and TRBJ1-5, with unresolved D. Germline values: CDR1 MNHNS, CDR2 SASEGT. This CDR3 spans 16 amino acids. V was clipped by 6 bases and J by 0 bases, with 15 bases between them. CDR3 DNA: TGTGCCAGCAGCCCACAAACGGGGTATAGCAATCAGCCCCAGCATTTT. Its translation is CASSPQTGYSNQPQHF.

This clonotype was picked up many times. V gene TRBV6-1 combines with J gene TRBJ1-4; 9 bases match TRBD1. Trimming removed 8 bases from V and 0 bases from J; junction bases left unmatched: 10. The length of the CDR3 is 17 residues. Germline V gives CDR1 MNHNS, CDR2 SASEGT. The CDR3 sequence: CASDRGRGYTTNEKLFF. CDR3 nucleotides: TGTGCCAGCGACAGGGGGAGAGGTTATACAACTAATGAAAAACTGTTTTTT.